This TCR beta chain was sequenced for a study of blood T cell repertoires in COVID-19 (dated by TCRdb to 2018 to 2020). About the study as a whole: Collaborator samples came from the United States, Italy and Spain and covered acute and convalescent phases of COVID-19. The prospective study material was composed of cDNA or gDNA derived from T cells, B-cell-depleted T cells, or PBMCs. Subjects who had been exposed to COVID-19, were actively infected with it, or had recovered from it provided the deeply sampled blood TCRbeta repertoires that made up the dataset. The repertoires were made available in a free public database intended to serve as a resource for research on the immune response to SARS-CoV-2. Samples were obtained from the ongoing ImmuneRACE study (first 160 participants) and from over 1,000 subjects provided by 6 global collaborators. Sample metadata almost always included a de-identified subject ID, COVID-19 status, age in years and sex. Where HLA class I and class II types were available, the types were taken from metadata supplied by the sample provider, not from assay-based typing.

Whole blood was collected in K2EDTA tubes by collaborating institutions according to the institutions' own protocols. For TCRbeta analysis, collaborators shipped samples in one of three forms: frozen whole blood, isolated PBMCs, or DNA extracted from either of those sample types. TCRbeta CDR3 regions were amplified from genomic DNA by means of the immunoSEQ Assay, a bias-controlled multiplex PCR. Concerning the study's data processing: The number of nucleated cells in each sample was estimated from the amplification of reference gene primers within the assay. To quantify the absolute abundance of each unique TCRbeta CDR3 rearrangement, sequence reads were collapsed and filtered. For each sample, productive Simpson clonality was calculated by taking the square root of Simpson's diversity index across productive rearrangements. Drawn from immuneACCESS, this table holds only the in-frame rearrangements with V and J called that TCRdb kept. Clones are partly lost; checked studies trace under half to an unresolved V gene and leave the rest unexplained. The DNA gave D and trimming, while V, J and clone size come from that table. This sample gives approximately 90,000 clones in total; more than 65% of them show up just once. Of the sample, about 4.5% falls within the top ten clones.

Overall study results and their limits: The quantity of clinical and demographic metadata differed by source and by participant and was supplied without curation.

CDR1 and CDR2, looked up from the germline V gene (reference sequence), are LNHDA and SQIVND. From cysteine to phenylalanine, the CDR3 is 14 amino acids long. The retained sequence is limited to the CDR3, 42 bases, with the frame set at the first base. V is cut back by 3 bases and J by 5 bases, with 2 bases in the junction unmatched. Points on this clone: Its target antigen remains unknown. Base qualities are not at hand, and no much larger clone is one base apart. The sample has other DNA sequences that encode this CDR3 too.

The sample taken for sequencing was peripheral blood. The clonotype comes from a man between 60 and 75 years old with acute or convalescent COVID-19. The chain is assembled from TRBV19 and TRBJ2-2; the central 8 bases match TRBD2. The sequenced DNA: TGTGCCAGTAGTATTCGGGAGGGGACCGGGGAGCTGTTTTTT. The encoded protein is CASSIREGTGELFF.